Sequencing of this T cell receptor beta chain was carried out in a study of PD-L1 blockade in urothelial cancer. In the study overall: Atezolizumab (1,200 mg intravenously every 3 weeks) began in about 2014 for patients. Reported median T cell count for blood samples was roughly 150,000. The authors examined blood 3 weeks (second dose) and 6 weeks after treatment start. Patients had undergone 0 to 3 prior chemotherapy regimens.

Time point specified: peripheral blood 6 weeks after treatment start. This clone was seen more than once but under ten times. With 6 bases removed from V and 2 bases from J, the gap between germline ends came to 20 bases. CDR3 length: 16 residues. Germline values: CDR1 MDHEN, CDR2 SYDVKM. The repertoire was sequenced with immunoSEQ multiplex PCR; TCRdb's copy has only in-frame clones and lacks some. The repertoire has about 45,000 clones, approximately 82% of them found once; the top ten carry over 10%. The TCR was taken from a man aged 60 to 69 with urothelial cancer. Sequencing was performed on PBMCs, taken around atezolizumab (anti-PD-L1) treatment. The chain recombines TRBV28 with TRBJ2-7; D is perhaps TRBD2 (6 bases). The CDR3 reads CASSSTSSGRPYEQYF. The CDR3 DNA follows: TGTGCCAGCAGCTCGACTAGTTCAGGGAGACCCTACGAGCAGTACTTC.